This is a list of T cell receptor beta chains from one sample in a study of response to subunit inactivated influenza vaccine. TCRdb fed the RT-PCR reads into MiXCR, producing one record per CDR3 protein. The sample has 650,000 to 700,000 distinct CDR3 sequences, 15% to 17% seen once. This material consisted of PBMCs from blood, taken 11 to 12 days after vaccination. These receptors all come from a man aged 50-60 years who received an inactivated influenza vaccine. CDR3s include the opening cysteine and the closing phenylalanine or tryptophan. A D gene is named only where the DNA matches it firmly. Clone size is not always given. Where it is, it says once, few, many or a class for expanded clones.

len: 14; abundance: few; d_gene: -; v_gene: TRBV4-1; j_gene: TRBJ2-7; CDR3aa: CASSAPGGTYEQYF; CDR3nt: TGCGCCAGCAGCGCCCCCGGGGGAACCTACGAGCAGTACTTC
len: 16; abundance: -; d_gene: TRBD2; v_gene: TRBV11-2; j_gene: TRBJ2-5; CDR3aa: CASSPLAGGPWETQYF; CDR3nt: TGTGCCAGCAGCCCCTTAGCGGGAGGGCCGTGGGAGACCCAGTACTTC
len: 13; abundance: -; d_gene: -; v_gene: TRBV28; j_gene: TRBJ2-7; CDR3aa: CASSSQGSGEQYF; CDR3nt: TGTGCCAGCAGTTCTCAGGGTTCTGGCGAGCAGTACTTC
len: 14; abundance: few; d_gene: TRBD1; v_gene: TRBV5-6; j_gene: TRBJ1-2; CDR3aa: CASSFQGASYGYTF; CDR3nt: TGTGCCAGCAGCTTCCAGGGGGCGAGCTATGGCTACACCTTC
len: 15; abundance: many; d_gene: TRBD1; v_gene: TRBV7-2; j_gene: TRBJ1-6; CDR3aa: CASSVERGLNSPLHF; CDR3nt: TGTGCCAGCAGCGTAGAGAGGGGGCTTAATTCACCCCTCCACTTT
len: 15; abundance: -; d_gene: -; v_gene: TRBV3-1; j_gene: TRBJ2-2; CDR3aa: CASRRTRFPTGELFF; CDR3nt: TGTGCCAGCAGGCGGACACGGTTCCCCACCGGGGAGCTGTTTTTT
len: 14; abundance: few; d_gene: -; v_gene: TRBV6-5; j_gene: TRBJ1-4; CDR3aa: CASSLQPDGEKLFF; CDR3nt: TGTGCCAGCAGTCTACAGCCCGATGGTGAAAAACTGTTTTTT
len: 14; abundance: -; d_gene: TRBD1; v_gene: TRBV20-1; j_gene: TRBJ2-7; CDR3aa: CSANTGGNTYEQYF; CDR3nt: TGCAGTGCTAATACAGGGGGTAACACCTACGAGCAGTACTTC
len: 13; abundance: few; d_gene: TRBD1; v_gene: TRBV24-1; j_gene: TRBJ2-5; CDR3aa: CATSGDSEETQYF; CDR3nt: TGTGCCACCAGTGGGGACAGTGAAGAGACCCAGTACTTC
len: 14; abundance: few; d_gene: -; v_gene: TRBV5-1; j_gene: TRBJ1-6; CDR3aa: CASSFLGSESPLHF; CDR3nt: TGCGCCAGCAGCTTCTTGGGTTCGGAGTCACCCCTCCACTTT
len: 14; abundance: -; d_gene: TRBD1; v_gene: TRBV18; j_gene: TRBJ2-3; CDR3aa: CASSRQGARDTQYF; CDR3nt: TGTGCCAGCTCACGACAGGGGGCTAGAGATACGCAGTATTTT
len: 15; abundance: -; d_gene: TRBD1; v_gene: TRBV9; j_gene: TRBJ2-3; CDR3aa: CASSVDPGGADTQYF; CDR3nt: TGTGCCAGCAGCGTAGATCCAGGGGGCGCGGATACGCAGTATTTT
len: 13; abundance: many; d_gene: -; v_gene: TRBV7-6; j_gene: TRBJ2-1; CDR3aa: CASSWTPYNEQFF; CDR3nt: TGTGCAAGCTCCTGGACCCCCTACAATGAGCAGTTCTTC
len: 13; abundance: -; d_gene: TRBD1; v_gene: TRBV29-1; j_gene: TRBJ2-5; CDR3aa: CSVTGQGGETQYF; CDR3nt: TGCAGCGTCACGGGACAGGGGGGCGAGACCCAGTACTTC
len: 12; abundance: few; d_gene: -; v_gene: TRBV7-9; j_gene: TRBJ1-2; CDR3aa: CASSDGTYGYTF; CDR3nt: TGTGCCAGCAGCGACGGGACATATGGCTACACCTTC
len: 17; abundance: -; d_gene: TRBD2; v_gene: TRBV28; j_gene: TRBJ2-7; CDR3aa: CASSTIWGTSGPYEQYF; CDR3nt: TGTGCCAGCAGTACGATCTGGGGGACTAGCGGACCCTACGAGCAGTACTTC
len: 17; abundance: few; d_gene: -; v_gene: TRBV7-9; j_gene: TRBJ2-5; CDR3aa: CASSSLALTRPQETQYF; CDR3nt: TGTGCCAGCAGCTCCCTTGCCTTGACAAGGCCTCAAGAGACCCAGTACTTC
len: 14; abundance: -; d_gene: TRBD1; v_gene: TRBV4-2; j_gene: TRBJ1-5; CDR3aa: CASSQESGGQPQHF; CDR3nt: TGTGCCAGCAGCCAAGAATCAGGGGGTCAGCCCCAGCATTTT
len: 16; abundance: few; d_gene: TRBD2; v_gene: TRBV28; j_gene: TRBJ2-2; CDR3aa: CASRPFWTSELGELFF; CDR3nt: TGTGCCAGCAGGCCCTTCTGGACTAGCGAGCTCGGGGAGCTGTTTTTT
len: 14; abundance: many; d_gene: TRBD1; v_gene: TRBV7-2; j_gene: TRBJ1-2; CDR3aa: CASSLAGTGYGYTF; CDR3nt: TGTGCCAGCAGCTTAGCCGGGACAGGGTATGGCTACACCTTC
len: 16; abundance: -; d_gene: -; v_gene: TRBV4-3; j_gene: TRBJ2-2; CDR3aa: CASSQGTDMNTGELFF; CDR3nt: TGCGCCAGCAGCCAAGGGACAGACATGAACACCGGGGAGCTGTTTTTT
len: 17; abundance: -; d_gene: TRBD2; v_gene: TRBV5-1; j_gene: TRBJ2-3; CDR3aa: CASSRGISGGPTDTQYF; CDR3nt: TGCGCCAGCAGCAGAGGAATAAGCGGGGGGCCCACAGATACGCAGTATTTT
len: 16; abundance: many; d_gene: TRBD2; v_gene: TRBV30; j_gene: TRBJ2-3; CDR3aa: CAWSIGLAVWADTQYF; CDR3nt: TGTGCCTGGAGTATAGGACTAGCGGTTTGGGCAGATACGCAGTATTTT
len: 13; abundance: many; d_gene: -; v_gene: TRBV14; j_gene: TRBJ1-1; CDR3aa: CASSQASNTEAFF; CDR3nt: TGTGCCAGCAGCCAAGCCTCGAACACTGAAGCTTTCTTT
len: 14; abundance: -; d_gene: -; v_gene: TRBV6-1; j_gene: TRBJ2-3; CDR3aa: CASSRMGGTDTQYF; CDR3nt: TGTGCCAGCAGTCGAATGGGAGGCACAGATACGCAGTATTTT
len: 15; abundance: many; d_gene: -; v_gene: TRBV5-1; j_gene: TRBJ2-1; CDR3aa: CASSLAVRGGNEQFF; CDR3nt: TGCGCCAGCAGCTTGGCCGTACGGGGAGGAAATGAGCAGTTCTTC
len: 14; abundance: few; d_gene: -; v_gene: TRBV12-3/TRBV12-4; j_gene: TRBJ2-1; CDR3aa: CASSPRGLANEQFF; CDR3nt: TGTGCCAGCAGCCCTCGGGGTCTCGCTAATGAGCAGTTCTTC
len: 13; abundance: few; d_gene: -; v_gene: TRBV28; j_gene: TRBJ2-5; CDR3aa: CASLKRAQETQYF; CDR3nt: TGTGCCAGCTTAAAGCGGGCGCAAGAGACCCAGTACTTC
len: 17; abundance: -; d_gene: -; v_gene: TRBV9; j_gene: TRBJ1-1; CDR3aa: CASSVVAVDGSNTEAFF; CDR3nt: TGTGCCAGCAGCGTAGTAGCTGTGGACGGATCGAACACTGAAGCTTTCTTT
len: 12; abundance: few; d_gene: TRBD1; v_gene: TRBV7-9; j_gene: TRBJ1-2; CDR3aa: CATETGMRGYTF; CDR3nt: TGTGCCACCGAGACAGGGATGCGTGGCTACACCTTC
len: 13; abundance: few; d_gene: -; v_gene: TRBV10-2; j_gene: TRBJ1-3; CDR3aa: CASSESPVNTIYF; CDR3nt: TGCGCCAGCAGTGAGTCCCCGGTAAACACCATATATTTT
len: 15; abundance: -; d_gene: -; v_gene: TRBV4-3; j_gene: TRBJ1-5; CDR3aa: CASSQDLQRYQPQHF; CDR3nt: TGCGCCAGCAGCCAAGATTTACAGAGATATCAGCCCCAGCATTTT
len: 13; abundance: few; d_gene: -; v_gene: TRBV28; j_gene: TRBJ2-2; CDR3aa: CASSVDSTGELFF; CDR3nt: TGTGCCAGCAGTGTAGACAGCACCGGGGAGCTGTTTTTT
len: 12; abundance: -; d_gene: -; v_gene: TRBV3-1; j_gene: TRBJ2-1; CDR3aa: CASSQAYTEQFF; CDR3nt: TGTGCCAGCAGCCAAGCCTACACTGAGCAGTTCTTC
len: 17; abundance: -; d_gene: TRBD2; v_gene: TRBV12-3/TRBV12-4; j_gene: TRBJ2-7; CDR3aa: CASSFSPLAGGSYEQYF; CDR3nt: TGTGCCAGCAGTTTCTCACCCTTAGCGGGGGGCTCCTACGAGCAGTACTTC
len: 17; abundance: few; d_gene: TRBD1; v_gene: TRBV6-5; j_gene: TRBJ2-7; CDR3aa: CASSYSGAGGKAYEQYF; CDR3nt: TGTGCCAGCAGTTACTCAGGGGCAGGGGGAAAGGCCTACGAGCAGTACTTC
len: 15; abundance: few; d_gene: TRBD2; v_gene: TRBV6-4; j_gene: TRBJ2-1; CDR3aa: CASSTIAGGFNEQFF; CDR3nt: TGTGCCAGCAGTACCATAGCGGGAGGCTTTAATGAGCAGTTCTTC
len: 15; abundance: many; d_gene: TRBD2; v_gene: TRBV24-1; j_gene: TRBJ2-1; CDR3aa: CATSDSSGPYNEQFF; CDR3nt: TGTGCCACCAGTGATTCTAGCGGCCCCTACAATGAGCAGTTCTTC
len: 15; abundance: -; d_gene: -; v_gene: TRBV20-1; j_gene: TRBJ2-3; CDR3aa: CSARNIAESTDTQYF; CDR3nt: TGCAGTGCTAGAAACATAGCGGAGAGCACAGATACGCAGTATTTT
len: 17; abundance: -; d_gene: TRBD1; v_gene: TRBV5-1; j_gene: TRBJ2-7; CDR3aa: CASSLTDRGRSPYEQYF; CDR3nt: TGCGCCAGCAGCTTAACCGACAGGGGGCGATCCCCCTACGAGCAGTACTTC
len: 16; abundance: -; d_gene: -; v_gene: TRBV15; j_gene: TRBJ2-1; CDR3aa: CATSRGLGSTYNEQFF; CDR3nt: TGTGCCACCAGCAGGGGCTTGGGCAGTACCTACAATGAGCAGTTCTTC
len: 16; abundance: few; d_gene: -; v_gene: TRBV5-5; j_gene: TRBJ2-1; CDR3aa: CASSLEGLGASDEQFF; CDR3nt: TGTGCCAGCAGCTTGGAAGGTCTGGGGGCTTCCGATGAGCAGTTCTTC
len: 13; abundance: -; d_gene: -; v_gene: TRBV20-1; j_gene: TRBJ1-2; CDR3aa: CSASLGTNYGYTF; CDR3nt: TGCAGTGCTAGCCTGGGGACTAACTATGGCTACACCTTC
len: 17; abundance: -; d_gene: -; v_gene: TRBV4-3; j_gene: TRBJ1-1; CDR3aa: CASSQRGAGPMNTEAFF; CDR3nt: TGCGCCAGCAGCCAAAGGGGGGCAGGGCCGATGAACACTGAAGCTTTCTTT
len: 16; abundance: -; d_gene: -; v_gene: TRBV5-6; j_gene: TRBJ1-2; CDR3aa: CASSFLITGDNYGYTF; CDR3nt: TGTGCCAGCAGCTTCTTGATAACAGGAGATAACTATGGCTACACCTTC
len: 13; abundance: many; d_gene: -; v_gene: TRBV5-6; j_gene: TRBJ2-1; CDR3aa: CASSPDTLNEQFF; CDR3nt: TGTGCCAGCAGCCCGGACACTCTTAATGAGCAGTTCTTC
len: 13; abundance: -; d_gene: -; v_gene: TRBV14; j_gene: TRBJ1-4; CDR3aa: CASSQGAREKLFF; CDR3nt: TGTGCCAGCAGCCAGGGGGCAAGGGAAAAACTGTTTTTT
len: 15; abundance: many; d_gene: TRBD1; v_gene: TRBV24-1; j_gene: TRBJ2-3; CDR3aa: CATSVRGRSTDTQYF; CDR3nt: TGTGCCACCAGTGTTAGGGGGCGAAGCACAGATACGCAGTATTTT